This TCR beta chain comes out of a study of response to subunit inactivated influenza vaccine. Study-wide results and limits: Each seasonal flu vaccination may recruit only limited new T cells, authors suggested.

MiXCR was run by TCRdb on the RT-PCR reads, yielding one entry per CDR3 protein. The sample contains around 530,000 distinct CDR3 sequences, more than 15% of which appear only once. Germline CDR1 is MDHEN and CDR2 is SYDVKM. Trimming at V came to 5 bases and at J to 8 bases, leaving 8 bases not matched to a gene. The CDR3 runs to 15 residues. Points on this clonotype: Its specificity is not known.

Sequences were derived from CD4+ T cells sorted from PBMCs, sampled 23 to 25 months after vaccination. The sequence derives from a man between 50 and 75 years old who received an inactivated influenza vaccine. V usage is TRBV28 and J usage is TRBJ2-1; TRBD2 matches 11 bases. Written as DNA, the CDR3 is TGTGCCAGCAGTCTCACTAGCGGGAGCGCAGATGAGCAGTTCTTC. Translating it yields CASSLTSGSADEQFF.